This TCR beta chain was recovered during a study of blood T cells in healthy people across ages. Using a J-beta primer mix together with a sample-barcoded 5' primer, a second PCR was run for roughly 7 to 11 cycles. TCRdb reprocessed the 5' RACE reads via MiXCR and lists one record per CDR3 protein. The data contain about 570,000 distinct CDR3 sequences, 27% of them seen just once; the ten biggest clones take up less than 20%. Germline V gene lookup returns CDR1 SGHTA and CDR2 FQGNSA. V shed 5 bases and J shed 5 bases, with 18 bases lying between them. The CDR3 sequence is 15 residues long. This clonotype was seen a handful of times.

The source of this sequence is a woman in her 70s in good health. The specimen was blood. The gene calls are TRBV7-2 and TRBJ2-5; possible D gene TRBD1, 5 bases. The CDR3 loop reads CASSQYWGNRETQYF. CDR3 bases: TGTGCCAGCAGCCAATATTGGGGCAATCGGGAGACCCAGTACTTC.